This T cell receptor beta chain was profiled in a study of blood T cell repertoires in COVID-19. Study details: Whether acute or convalescent, the COVID-19 samples came from the United States, Italy and Spain. T cells, B-cell-depleted T cells, or PBMCs supplied cDNA or gDNA.

In the source study's methods: Cell counts per sample came from amplifying reference gene primers. The data were produced by immunoSEQ multiplex PCR, yet TCRdb's version contains in-frame clones alone and is incomplete. That table gives V, J and clone size, and the DNA gave D and trimming. The table has approximately 210,000 clones, 81% seen once. Participant age was about 18 to 89 years, and participants resided in fewer than 30 US areas. Notes on this clone: Other DNA sequences within the sample encode an identical CDR3.

The receptor was isolated from a woman in her 50s with acute COVID-19. Material: PBMCs or T cells enriched from blood (not recorded which).

The CDR3, as DNA: TGTGCCAGCTCCCCGACTACTAGCACAGATACGCAGTATTTT. Protein: CASSPTTSTDTQYF. The V gene is TRBV7-2, the J gene TRBJ2-3; maybe TRBD2 (5 bases). CDR1 is SGHTA, CDR2 FQGNSA, per germline. V gave up 8 bases and J gave up 0 bases, with 12 bases separating them. This CDR3 contains 14 residues.